These 6 T cell receptor beta chains originate from one sample sequenced in a study of cytomegalovirus exposure and HLA in healthy donors (dated by TCRdb to the late 2010s). The protocol used for the library was the immunoSEQ multiplex PCR assay. The multiplex PCR relied on a mix of 60 forward primers for TCR Vbeta segments and 13 reverse primers for TCR Jbeta segments. TCRdb holds this immuneACCESS table with in-frame rearrangements only. Some clones are missing; in checked studies, unresolved V genes explain under half, and the rest has no known cause. The sample table holds 200,000 to 250,000 clones, of which approximately 84% were seen once. The ten largest account for 0.58% of the sample. The specimen sequenced was PBMCs. Source of these receptors: a woman aged 40-49 years in good health and CMV-seronegative.

This chain joins TRBV6-5 and TRBJ2-2, with TRBD1 identical over 7 bases. V trimming: 4 bases; J trimming: 6 bases; junction bases outside the gene matches: 8. The germline V gene encodes CDR1 MNHEY and CDR2 SVGAGI. The CDR3 length is 15 residues. CDR3 bases: TGTGCCAGCAGTTTCGTAGGGGGCGCCTCCGGGGAGCTGTTTTTT. Translated: CASSFVGGASGELFF.

V usage is TRBV11-2 and J usage is TRBJ1-2, with TRBD1 as a possible D gene (5 bases). This CDR3 spans 13 amino acids. V was clipped by 5 bases and J by 8 bases, with 15 bases between them. The germline CDR1 and CDR2 sequences are SGHAT and FQNNGV. The CDR3 reads CASSPLGGWGYTF. CDR3 nucleotides: TGTGCCAGCAGCCCCCTGGGGGGGTGGGGCTACACCTTC.

The chain links TRBV18 to TRBJ2-1; no reliable D call. CDR1 is KGHSH and CDR2 is LQKENI in the germline V gene. Trimming left V 2 bases short and J 10 bases short, with 6 bases between. The length of the CDR3 is 11 residues. DNA of the CDR3: TGTGCCAGCTCACCAATGGAGGAGCAGTTCTTC. It yields the protein CASSPMEEQFF.

The V gene is TRBV10-1, the J gene TRBJ2-1; D remains unclear. Trimming left V 0 bases short and J 6 bases short, with 12 bases between. The CDR3 is 15 amino acids. Germline loops: CDR1 WNHNN, CDR2 SYGVQD (reference sequence). Here the CDR3 DNA reads TGCGCCAGCAGTGAGTCTATATTTGGGCGCAATGAGCAGTTCTTC. This encodes CASSESIFGRNEQFF.

The J gene is TRBJ1-2, the V gene TRBV2; D possibly corresponds to TRBD1 (6 bases). Germline CDR1 SNHLY, CDR2 FYNNEI. The CDR3 length is 14 residues. V shed 8 bases and J shed 4 bases, with 17 bases lying between them. This chain's CDR3 is CASLREGGGYGYTF. Written as DNA, the CDR3 is TGTGCCAGCTTGCGGGAGGGAGGGGGCTATGGCTACACCTTC.

The rearrangement links TRBV7-2 to TRBJ1-2; TRBD1 matches 7 bases. Trimming took 5 bases from V and 7 from J; bases not matched to a gene: 10. The CDR3 is 14 amino acids. Germline lookup yields CDR1 SGHTA and CDR2 FQGNSA. This CDR3 is CASSHPGQIGGYTF. CDR3 bases: TGTGCCAGCAGCCACCCGGGACAGATCGGTGGCTACACCTTC.